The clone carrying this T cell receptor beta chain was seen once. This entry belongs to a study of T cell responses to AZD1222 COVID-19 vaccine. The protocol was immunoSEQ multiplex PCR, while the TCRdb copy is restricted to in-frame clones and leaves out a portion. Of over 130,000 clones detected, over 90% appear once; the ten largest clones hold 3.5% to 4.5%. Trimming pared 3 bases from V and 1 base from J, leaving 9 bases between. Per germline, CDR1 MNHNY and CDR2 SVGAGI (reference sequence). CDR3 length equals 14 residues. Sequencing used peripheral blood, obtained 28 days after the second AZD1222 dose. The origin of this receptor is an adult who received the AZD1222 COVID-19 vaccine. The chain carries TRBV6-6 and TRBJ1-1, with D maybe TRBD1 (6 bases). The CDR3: CASSYLGQNTEAFF. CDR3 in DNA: TGTGCCAGCAGTTATCTGGGACAGAACACTGAAGCTTTCTTT.